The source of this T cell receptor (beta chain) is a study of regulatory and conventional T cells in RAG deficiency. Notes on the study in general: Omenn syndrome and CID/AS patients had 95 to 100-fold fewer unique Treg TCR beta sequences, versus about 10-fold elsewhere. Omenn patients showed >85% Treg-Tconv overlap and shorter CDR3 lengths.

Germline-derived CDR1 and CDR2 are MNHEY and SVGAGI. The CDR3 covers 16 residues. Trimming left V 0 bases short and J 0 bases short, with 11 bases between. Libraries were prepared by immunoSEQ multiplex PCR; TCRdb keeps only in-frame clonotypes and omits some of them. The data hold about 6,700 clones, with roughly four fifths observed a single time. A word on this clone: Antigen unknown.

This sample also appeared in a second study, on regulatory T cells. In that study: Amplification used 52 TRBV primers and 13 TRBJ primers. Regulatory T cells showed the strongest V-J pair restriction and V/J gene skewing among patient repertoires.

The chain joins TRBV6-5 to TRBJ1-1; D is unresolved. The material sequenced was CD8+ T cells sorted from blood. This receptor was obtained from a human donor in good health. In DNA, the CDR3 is TGTGCCAGCAGTTACTCGAATCAGGCCCTGAACACTGAAGCTTTCTTT. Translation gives CASSYSNQALNTEAFF.